A selection of T cell receptor beta chains follows, all from one sample in a study of cytomegalovirus exposure and HLA in healthy donors. Generated by immunoSEQ multiplex PCR, the TCRdb table keeps only in-frame clones and is missing some. The data show over 200,000 clones, around nine tenths seen once. Sequencing was done on a sample of PBMCs. The origin of the receptors is a woman between 18 and 29 years old in good health and CMV-seronegative. Each CDR3 is given with its conserved first and last residue. A D gene is named only where the DNA matches it firmly. Size is stated for part of the rows, as once, few or many counts, or as a class when the clone is expanded.

j_call,d_call,v_call,clone_size,cdr3_aa,cdr3_nt
TRBJ2-7,NA,TRBV20-1,NA,CSAPSGYEQYF,TGCAGTGCCCCCTCGGGCTACGAGCAGTACTTC
TRBJ1-3,NA,TRBV6-1,NA,CASIRDIGNTIYF,TGTGCCAGCATCCGGGACATTGGAAACACCATATATTTT
TRBJ1-5,NA,TRBV28,NA,CASSFAGENQPQHF,TGTGCCAGCAGTTTCGCTGGGGAGAATCAGCCCCAGCATTTT
TRBJ2-3,TRBD1,TRBV4-1,NA,CASSQTGGVSTDTQYF,TGCGCCAGCAGCCAAACAGGGGGCGTAAGCACAGATACGCAGTATTTT
TRBJ2-1,TRBD2,TRBV7-6,NA,CASSPRTSGREPSYNEQFF,TGTGCCAGCAGCCCCCGGACTAGCGGGAGAGAGCCCTCCTACAATGAGCAGTTCTTC
TRBJ2-7,NA,TRBV7-9,NA,CASSLTGRVTYEQYF,TGTGCCAGCAGCTTAACAGGCAGGGTGACCTACGAGCAGTACTTC
TRBJ1-1,TRBD1,TRBV6-1,once,CASTLGTGGTEAFF,TGTGCCAGCACCTTAGGGACAGGGGGCACTGAAGCTTTCTTT
TRBJ2-7,NA,TRBV28,NA,CASSLGPDRSYEQYF,TGTGCCAGCAGTTTAGGTCCAGATCGATCCTACGAGCAGTACTTC
TRBJ1-2,NA,TRBV4-2,NA,CASSQEESPLYGYTF,TGTGCCAGCAGCCAAGAGGAGTCCCCGCTCTATGGCTACACCTTC
TRBJ2-1,NA,TRBV29-1,NA,CSVDSYNEQFF,TGCAGCGTTGACAGTTACAATGAGCAGTTCTTC
TRBJ2-2,TRBD2,TRBV29-1,NA,CSVARGGQGIGELFF,TGCAGCGTTGCACGCGGGGGGCAGGGAATCGGGGAGCTGTTTTTT
TRBJ2-3,NA,TRBV28,NA,CASIGLAVLSDTQYF,TGTGCCAGCATTGGCCTAGCCGTTCTATCGGATACGCAGTATTTT
TRBJ2-1,TRBD2,TRBV5-1,NA,CASSIAGGIYNEQFF,TGCGCCAGCAGCATAGCGGGAGGGATTTACAATGAGCAGTTCTTC
TRBJ2-7,TRBD2,TRBV28,NA,CASSFGGSPREFTKQYF,TGTGCCAGCTCCTTCGGCGGGAGCCCTAGAGAATTTACGAAGCAGTACTTC
TRBJ2-6,NA,TRBV5-1,NA,CASSSGTGANVLTF,TGCGCCAGCAGCTCCGGGACAGGGGCCAACGTCCTGACTTTC
TRBJ2-1,TRBD2,TRBV5-8,NA,CASSLRGLAGPLRNEQFF,TGTGCCAGCAGCTTGCGGGGACTAGCGGGGCCCCTCCGTAATGAGCAGTTCTTC
TRBJ2-7,NA,TRBV7-9,NA,CASSLGNRKHEQYF,TGTGCCAGCAGCTTAGGAAACAGGAAACACGAGCAGTACTTC
TRBJ2-3,TRBD1,TRBV11-1,NA,CASSPGRPRGNTDTQYF,TGTGCCAGCAGCCCAGGGCGACCCAGGGGGAACACAGATACGCAGTATTTT
TRBJ2-7,NA,TRBV7-9,NA,CASSPLLGPYEQYF,TGTGCCAGCAGCCCTCTACTAGGTCCCTACGAGCAGTACTTC
TRBJ2-7,TRBD1,TRBV7-8,NA,CASSPQMTGPLEQYF,TGTGCCAGCAGCCCACAAATGACAGGGCCCCTCGAGCAGTACTTC
TRBJ2-7,NA,TRBV6-6,NA,CASSYSRDFLSYEQYF,TGTGCCAGCAGTTACTCACGGGACTTTCTTTCCTACGAGCAGTACTTC
TRBJ1-1,NA,TRBV4-2,NA,CASSPMQGSTEAFF,TGTGCCAGCAGCCCTATGCAGGGATCCACTGAAGCTTTCTTT
TRBJ1-2,NA,TRBV4-1,NA,CASSPILTGNHGYTF,TGCGCCAGCAGCCCGATACTCACAGGGAATCATGGCTACACCTTC
TRBJ2-5,NA,TRBV2,NA,CASTRSLEETQYF,TGTGCCAGCACGAGGAGCTTGGAAGAGACCCAGTACTTC
TRBJ2-7,TRBD2,TRBV28,NA,CASSSLSGLATYEQYF,TGTGCCAGCAGTTCCTTAAGTGGACTAGCGACCTACGAGCAGTACTTC
TRBJ1-1,TRBD1,TRBV19,NA,CASRRDRSNTEAFF,TGTGCCAGTAGACGGGACAGGTCAAACACTGAAGCTTTCTTT
TRBJ2-7,NA,TRBV28,NA,CASSSTSTVNSYEQYF,TGTGCCAGCAGTTCGACCTCCACAGTTAACTCCTACGAGCAGTACTTC